This T cell receptor beta chain was identified during a study of blood T cell repertoires in COVID-19. Clones were read by immunoSEQ multiplex PCR, and TCRdb kept only the in-frame ones, dropping some. The sample has a few hundred thousand clones, around 90% seen once. CDR1 is SGHAT and CDR2 is FQDESV in the germline V gene (reference sequence). This CDR3 region has 13 residues. V lost 10 bases to trimming and J lost 1 base, with 12 bases between them. The source of this sequence is a woman under 40 with acute or convalescent COVID-19. The specimen was peripheral blood. The J gene is TRBJ2-3, the V gene TRBV11-1; a possible D gene is TRBD1 (5 bases). The CDR3 is CATGLGGTDTQYF. The CDR3, as DNA: TGTGCCACAGGGCTAGGAGGCACAGATACGCAGTATTTT.